The 27 T cell receptor beta chains presented below share a single source sample, sequenced in a study of shared clonotypes between healthy human individuals. Using immunoSEQ multiplex PCR, the repertoire was profiled, and TCRdb retains in-frame clones only, with some absent. The profile shows around 720,000 clones, 55% to 85% of them singletons. Sequenced material: memory CD4+ T cells sorted from blood. Subset denoted: CD45RA-negative fraction. The receptors here all came from a young woman in good health.

The V and J genes are TRBV28 and TRBJ2-4, with D perhaps TRBD2 (7 bases). Germline V CDR1 and CDR2: MDHEN, SYDVKM. Trimming shortened V by 5 bases and J by 7 bases, and 15 bases separated the two germline ends. CDR3 length: 14 amino acids. The CDR3 DNA follows: TGTGCCAGCAGTACCCAAGGGGGGGTCAACATTCAGTACTTC. As protein: CASSTQGGVNIQYF.

Comment on this clone: Other DNA sequences in this specimen translate into the identical CDR3. This chain joins TRBV7-2 and TRBJ2-5, with TRBD2 matching over 7 bases. CDR1 and CDR2 from the germline V gene are SGHTA and FQGNSA. V dropped 3 bases and J dropped 3; count of bases not matched to a gene: 1. CDR3 length: 13 residues. CDR3 amino acids: CASSFAGEETQYF. In DNA, the CDR3 is TGTGCCAGCAGCTTTGCGGGAGAAGAGACCCAGTACTTC.

The V and J genes are TRBV5-8 and TRBJ2-4; no clear D. CDR3 size: 16 residues. The germline V gene encodes CDR1 SGHTS and CDR2 YDEGEE. Deletions cut 4 bases from V and 3 bases from J, with 17 bases between. The CDR3 DNA sequence: TGTGCCAGCAGCCCTGCCGGAGCTGGGGTCAAAAACATTCAGTACTTC. This gives the protein CASSPAGAGVKNIQYF.

As to this clone: The sample holds other DNA sequences that translate to the same CDR3. The chain recombines TRBV18 with TRBJ2-7; D is undetermined. Germline CDR1 and CDR2: KGHSH and LQKENI. Trimming took 5 bases from V and 1 from J, leaving 3 bases between them. This CDR3 comprises 11 residues. The CDR3 loop reads CASSSSYEQYF. In DNA, the CDR3 is TGTGCCAGCTCATCATCCTACGAGCAGTACTTC.

This clone turned up a few times. V gene TRBV5-1 combines with J gene TRBJ2-2; D call uncertain. There are 14 residues in the CDR3. Germline CDR1 is SGHRS and CDR2 is YFSETQ. The ends were cut back, 4 bases at V and 1 base at J, with 8 bases in the middle. The CDR3, as DNA: TGCGCCAGCAGCAGGCAGGTGAACACCGGGGAGCTGTTTTTT. Its protein product is CASSRQVNTGELFF.

CDR3 region: CASSLATASYNEQFF. CDR3 DNA: TGTGCCAGCAGCTTAGCGACAGCCTCCTACAATGAGCAGTTCTTC. This chain uses TRBV7-9 with TRBJ2-1; D may be TRBD1 (5 bases). The CDR3 is 15 amino acids. The V gene's germline CDR1 is SEHNR and CDR2 FQNEAQ (reference sequence). V was pared by 0 bases and J by 0 bases, with 6 bases between.

This chain joins TRBV4-2 and TRBJ2-3, with TRBD1 matching 8 bases. CDR3 size: 13 residues. Germline trimming cut 8 bases from V and 1 base from J; bases unmatched to any gene: 2. Germline V gene data show CDR1 as LGHNA and CDR2 as YNFKEQ. The CDR3 loop is CASSGQGTDTQYF. CDR3 DNA sequence: TGTGCCAGCTCGGGACAGGGCACAGATACGCAGTATTTT.

The chain uses TRBV19 and TRBJ2-3; 7 bases match TRBD1. The CDR3 has 15 amino acids. V trimming: 4 bases; J trimming: 0 bases; junction bases outside the gene matches: 4. Per germline, CDR1 LNHDA and CDR2 SQIVND (reference sequence). CDR3 protein: CASSTRQGSTDTQYF. The CDR3 DNA reads as TGTGCCAGTAGTACAAGACAGGGTAGCACAGATACGCAGTATTTT.

V is TRBV21-1 and J is TRBJ1-5; TRBD1 reflects the table's D call only, with no check against the DNA. TRBV21-1 represents a pseudogene. CDR3 length: 14 amino acids. In nucleotides, the CDR3 is TGTGCCAGCAGCAGTACCAGGGTTAATCAGCCCCAGCATTTT. This translates into CASSSTRVNQPQHF.

This clone was recorded once. The J gene is TRBJ2-7, the V gene TRBV19; D unclear. The CDR3 loop spans 13 amino acids. Looked up from germline, CDR1 is LNHDA and CDR2 is SQIVND (reference sequence). Trimming stripped 0 bases from V and 1 base from J, with 4 bases between. The DNA of the CDR3 is TGTGCCAGTAGTATAGAAGAGTCCTACGAGCAGTACTTC. It yields the protein CASSIEESYEQYF.

The V and J genes are TRBV5-6 and TRBJ2-5; TRBD2 aligns across 7 bases. J lost 1 base, V lost 2 bases, and 2 bases had no gene match. Germline CDR1 SGHDT, CDR2 YYEEEE. This CDR3 has 14 residues. The CDR3 loop reads CASSLLATQETQYF. CDR3 sequence (DNA): TGTGCCAGCAGCTTACTAGCGACCCAAGAGACCCAGTACTTC.

This chain connects TRBV7-9 to TRBJ2-7; D call uncertain. V was shortened by 1 base and J by 4 bases, with 5 bases between the two germline ends. CDR1 SEHNR and CDR2 FQNEAQ come from the germline V gene (reference sequence). CDR3 length: 12 amino acids. The CDR3 spells CASSLVLYEQYF. The CDR3 bases are TGTGCCAGCAGCTTAGTTTTATACGAGCAGTACTTC. Based on the CDR3 plus reference TRBV7-9 and TRBJ2-7, the full variable domain is DTGVSQNPRHKITKRGQNVTFRCDPISEHNRLYWYRQTLGQGPEFLTYFQNEAQLEKSRLLSDRFSAERPKGSFSTLEIQRTEQGDSAMYLCASSLVLYEQYFGPGTRLTVT.

This clone showed up just a few times. The V gene is TRBV7-2, the J gene TRBJ2-2; maybe TRBD1 (6 bases). Germline V gene sequence: CDR1 SGHTA, CDR2 FQGNSA. The CDR3 spans 16 residues. V lost 6 bases to trimming and J lost 4 bases, with 18 bases between them. As DNA, the CDR3 is TGTGCCAGCAGGCCAACCGGACAGTTTCTCACCGGGGAGCTGTTTTTT. Protein sequence: CASRPTGQFLTGELFF.

This clone was observed a few times. For the CDR3, the DNA is TGTGCCAGCACTCGGGATGGGGGAAAGCCATACAATGAGCAGTTCTTC. This codes for CASTRDGGKPYNEQFF. The chain uses TRBV6-4 and TRBJ2-1, with D perhaps being TRBD1 or TRBD2 (5 bases each). There are 16 residues in the CDR3. Trimming took 7 bases from V and 4 from J, leaving 20 bases between them. CDR1 is MRHNA, CDR2 SNTAGT, per germline.

In this sample, this clone turned up many times. The chain couples TRBV5-1 to TRBJ1-1, with D maybe TRBD1 (5 bases). The CDR3 is 14 amino acids. The germline gives CDR1 SGHRS, CDR2 YFSETQ. V was clipped by 1 base and J by 2 bases, with 9 bases between them. CDR3 sequence reads: CASSLLTGNTEAFF. The CDR3 DNA reads TGCGCCAGCAGCTTGTTAACAGGCAACACTGAAGCTTTCTTT. Variable domain in full (rest from reference TRBV5-1 and TRBJ1-1): KAGVTQTPRYLIKTRGQQVTLSCSPISGHRSVSWYQQTPGQGLQFLFEYFSETQRNKGNFPGRFSGRQFSNSRSEMNVSTLELGDSALYLCASSLLTGNTEAFFGQGTRLTVV.

The J gene is TRBJ1-1, the V gene TRBV2; 10 bases are shared with TRBD1. Germline CDR1 SNHLY, CDR2 FYNNEI. Trimming cost V 7 bases and J 5 bases; bases outside gene matches: 7. CDR3 length: 14 amino acids. CDR3 nucleotides: TGTGCCAGCATGAGGGACAGGGGTGATACTGAAGCTTTCTTT. Protein: CASMRDRGDTEAFF.

The V gene is TRBV25-1, the J gene TRBJ2-7; D not certain. The V gene lost 2 bases and the J gene lost 8 bases, with 10 bases spanning the gap. The CDR3 covers 12 residues. Looked up from germline, CDR1 is MGHDK and CDR2 is SYGVNS. CDR3 amino acids: CASSEKEGKQYF. As DNA, the CDR3 is TGTGCCAGCAGTGAAAAGGAAGGAAAGCAGTACTTC.

The chain recombines TRBV7-9 with TRBJ2-3, with D perhaps matching TRBD2 (6 bases). The CDR3 is 13 amino acids. The ends were cut back, 0 bases at V and 6 bases at J, with 7 bases in the middle. The germline V gene encodes CDR1 SEHNR and CDR2 FQNEAQ (reference sequence). In DNA form, the CDR3 reads TGTGCCAGCAGCTTAGCCGGGAGTGATACGCAGTATTTT. Residues: CASSLAGSDTQYF.

The chain employs TRBV13 and TRBJ2-5, with 12 bases matching TRBD2. Unmatched junction bases numbered 32, after V lost 4 bases and J lost 5 bases. Germline lookup yields CDR1 PRHDT and CDR2 FYEKMQ (reference sequence). This CDR3 is 24 amino acids long. CDR3 nucleotides: TGTGCCAGCAGCTGGAGGGTCGGCACGGGGGGCTTGGCTAGCGGGAGGGAGGAATTGGAGACCCAGTACTTC. Protein product: CASSWRVGTGGLASGREELETQYF.

This chain uses TRBV10-2 with TRBJ2-5; 8 nucleotides line up with TRBD2. The CDR3 consists of 15 residues. CDR1 is WSHSY and CDR2 is SAAADI in the germline V gene. After removal of 1 base from V and 5 bases from J, the junction contained 6 bases not matched to a gene. In DNA, the CDR3 is TGCGCCAGCAGTGAGTGGGCAGCGGGAGTGGAGACCCAGTACTTC. Encoded protein: CASSEWAAGVETQYF.

In nucleotides, the CDR3 is TGTGCCAGCAGCTTAGAGGGACTTTTCAATGAGCAGTTCTTC. It yields the protein CASSLEGLFNEQFF. This chain joins TRBV11-1 and TRBJ2-1; a possible D gene is TRBD2 (6 bases). V shed 1 base and J shed 6 bases, with 10 bases lying between them. Germline CDR1 SGHAT, CDR2 FQDESV (reference sequence). The CDR3 consists of 14 residues.

The chain has TRBV6-1 and TRBJ2-5; D is perhaps TRBD1 (6 bases). Trimming removed 6 bases at V and 2 bases at J, with 13 bases between. The CDR3 is 14 amino acids. From germline, CDR1 is MNHNS and CDR2 SASEGT. CDR3 residues: CASSRDRRQETQYF. The CDR3 DNA follows: TGTGCCAGCAGCCGAGACAGGAGACAAGAGACCCAGTACTTC.

Comments on this clone: This sample includes further DNA sequences coding for the same CDR3. The chain couples TRBV5-4 to TRBJ2-2, with D possibly being TRBD1 (5 bases). V was shortened by 2 bases and J by 2 bases, with 10 bases between the two germline ends. CDR3 length equals 15 residues. The V gene's germline CDR1 is SGHNT and CDR2 YYREEE (reference sequence). The chain's CDR3 is CASSFGQGNTGELFF. The CDR3 nucleotides are TGTGCCAGCAGCTTCGGGCAGGGCAACACCGGGGAGCTGTTTTTT.

On this clone: A read error may explain this, as a much larger clone is one base away. The chain recombines TRBV7-3 with TRBJ2-1; the D gene is possibly TRBD2 (6 bases). This CDR3 contains 15 residues. Germline assignment: CDR1 SGHTA and CDR2 FQGTGA. The ends were cut back, 2 bases at V and 0 bases at J, with 8 bases in the middle. CDR3 sequence (DNA): TGTGCCAGCAGCTTAGCGGGGAGCTCCTACAATGAGCAGTTCTTC. Its translation is CASSLAGSSYNEQFF.

This chain uses TRBV25-1 with TRBJ1-1; 7 nucleotides line up with TRBD1. Germline assignment: CDR1 MGHDK and CDR2 SYGVNS. V lost 4 bases and J lost 4; bases outside the gene matches: 12. The CDR3 runs to 16 residues. The CDR3 bases are TGTGCCAGCAGTGCTACCCTAGGGGGCTCGGTCACTGAAGCTTTCTTT. Protein product: CASSATLGGSVTEAFF. The variable domain in full, completed from reference TRBV25-1 and TRBJ1-1, reads EADIYQTPRYLVIGTGKKITLECSQTMGHDKMYWYQQDPGMELHLIHYSYGVNSTEKGDLSSESTVSRIRTEHFPLTLESARPSHTSQYLCASSATLGGSVTEAFFGQGTRLTVV.

Details on this clone: This same CDR3 is encoded by further DNA sequences in the sample. The chain has TRBV27 and TRBJ2-7; TRBD1 agrees at 9 bases. The CDR3 contains 13 residues. V lost 6 bases and J lost 2; bases outside the gene matches: 2. Germline V gene lookup returns CDR1 MNHEY and CDR2 SMNVEV (reference sequence). CDR3 amino acids: CASRGTGTYEQYF. CDR3 bases: TGTGCCAGCAGGGGGACAGGGACCTACGAGCAGTACTTC.

V is TRBV27 and J is TRBJ2-1; D is undetermined. The CDR3 is 11 amino acids. V shed 7 bases and J shed 4 bases, with 5 bases lying between them. The germline gives CDR1 MNHEY, CDR2 SMNVEV (reference sequence). CDR3 residues: CASIGYNEQFF. CDR3 nucleotides: TGTGCCAGCATCGGGTACAATGAGCAGTTCTTC.